The clone carrying this T cell receptor (beta chain) was observed a handful of times. Trimming removed 5 bases at V and 4 bases at J, with 14 bases between. CDR3 length equals 14 residues. The data were taken from a study of patients and donors after allogeneic stem cell transplantation. TCRdb passed the RT-PCR reads through MiXCR, listing each CDR3 protein once. The repertoire holds roughly 250,000 distinct CDR3 sequences, with roughly 15% as singletons. This TCR was recovered from a human donor who was either an allogeneic HSCT recipient or a stem cell or donor lymphocyte infusion donor (not recorded which). It is not recorded whose cells these are; they may come from a transplant donor. The gene calls are TRBV12-3 or TRBV12-4 and TRBJ1-1, with no clear D. Sequencing used blood, either unsorted or a sorted T cell fraction (not recorded which). Here the CDR3 reads CASSPDPSGTEAFF. Here the CDR3 DNA reads TGTGCCAGCAGTCCCGACCCCTCGGGCACTGAAGCTTTCTTT.